The 8 T cell receptor beta chains listed next were all sequenced from one sample in a study of blood T cell repertoires in COVID-19. Here immunoSEQ multiplex PCR was the method, and the copy in TCRdb shows in-frame clones only, minus some. The table lists roughly 70,000 clones, 73% of them singletons. The source material was peripheral blood. The receptors were sampled from a man in his sixties with acute or convalescent COVID-19.

CDR3 loop: CASSEGHPSSGANVLTF. CDR3 DNA: TGCGCCAGCAGCGAGGGACATCCTAGCTCTGGGGCCAACGTCCTGACTTTC. This chain connects TRBV5-1 to TRBJ2-6; weak D call: TRBD1 (6 bases). Deletions cut 4 bases from V and 0 bases from J, with 14 bases between. Germline V gene lookup returns CDR1 SGHRS and CDR2 YFSETQ. The length of the CDR3 is 17 residues.

This chain joins TRBV30 and TRBJ2-1; D perhaps matches TRBD2 (6 bases). V lost 2 bases to trimming and J lost 4 bases, with 9 bases between them. This CDR3 is built from 13 residues. In germline, CDR1 is GTSNPN, CDR2 SVGIG (reference sequence). The CDR3 here is CAWSPGLYNEQFF. The CDR3 DNA sequence: TGTGCCTGGAGTCCGGGACTTTACAATGAGCAGTTCTTC. The full variable domain, rest sourced from reference TRBV30 and TRBJ2-1, is SQTIHQWPATLVQPVGSPLSLECTVEGTSNPNLYWYRQAAGRGLQLLFYSVGIGQISSEVPQNLSASRPQDRQFILSSKKLLLSDSGFYLCAWSPGLYNEQFFGPGTRLTVL.

The chain has TRBV3-1 (or the pseudogene TRBV3-2) and TRBJ1-2, with D perhaps TRBD1 (6 bases). Between the trimmed V and J ends, which lost 2 bases and 13 bases, there was a span of 17 bases. The CDR3 runs to 13 residues. The germline CDR1 and CDR2 sequences are LGHDT and YNNKEL (reference sequence). The CDR3 DNA sequence: TGTGCCAGCAGCCAATTCGGACAGACAAACCCCACCTTC. It is translated as CASSQFGQTNPTF.

The V call is TRBV19, the J call TRBJ2-1, with 10 bases fitting TRBD2. This CDR3 contains 15 residues. The V and J ends lost 3 bases and 7 bases, in that order; junction bases with no gene match: 6. Germline values: CDR1 LNHDA, CDR2 SQIVND (reference sequence). The DNA for the CDR3 is TGTGCCAGTAGTATTGGGCCTAGCGGGAGAAATGAGCAGTTCTTC. This translates into CASSIGPSGRNEQFF.

The chain combines TRBV28 with TRBJ1-5, with 8 bases identical to TRBD1. The CDR3 sequence is 16 residues long. Per the germline V gene, CDR1 is MDHEN and CDR2 is SYDVKM. The V gene end was trimmed by 2 bases and the J gene end by 3 bases; junction bases not matched to a gene: 6. Here the CDR3 DNA reads TGTGCCAGCAGTTTACCCCCACAGGGGGACAATCAGCCCCAGCATTTT. Its translation: CASSLPPQGDNQPQHF.

CDR3 protein: CSVSLAGGKDEQFF. DNA for the CDR3: TGCAGCGTTAGTCTAGCGGGAGGAAAAGATGAGCAGTTCTTC. The rearrangement links TRBV29-1 to TRBJ2-1; 11 bases align to TRBD2. Trimming removed 5 bases from V and 8 bases from J; junction bases left unmatched: 8. The CDR3 contains 14 residues. The germline V gene has CDR1 SQVTM and CDR2 ANQGSEA.

The chain uses TRBV27 and TRBJ2-5, with a tentative D call TRBD2 (5 bases). The CDR3 has 11 amino acids. The ends were cut back, 8 bases at V and 5 bases at J, with 9 bases in the middle. Germline CDR1 MNHEY, CDR2 SMNVEV (reference sequence). DNA for the CDR3: TGTGCCAGCGCTCGAGGGGAGACCCAGTACTTC. Translation: CASARGETQYF.

The chain uses TRBV19 and TRBJ2-3; D perhaps matches TRBD2 (6 bases). V lost 9 bases to trimming and J lost 3 bases, with 19 bases between them. The germline V gene has CDR1 LNHDA and CDR2 SQIVND (reference sequence). The CDR3 has 15 amino acids. The CDR3, as DNA: TGTGCCAGCTCCCACGGTCCCAGCGGGACAGATACGCAGTATTTT. Protein sequence: CASSHGPSGTDTQYF.